This TCR beta chain comes out of a study of post-analysis software for immune sequencing data. Study conclusions and caveats: About 5 TRBV segments occurring more often in patients than controls included TRBV5-6, TRBV5-1 and TRBV20-1.

This clonotype was seen at least ten times. Antigen specificity is unknown. With 5 bases clipped from V and 5 bases from J, the junction kept 3 bases outside the gene matches. The CDR3 contains 13 residues. CDR1 is MNHEY and CDR2 is SVGAGI in the germline V gene. The TCR beta cDNA libraries carried unique molecular identifiers. TCRdb re-derived calls from the PCR reads in MiXCR, one entry per CDR3 protein. The data show about 210,000 distinct CDR3 sequences, around 30% seen once. The chain is built from TRBV6-5 and TRBJ2-7, with 10 nucleotides matching TRBD1. Sequenced sample: blood. This sequence was found in a girl aged 2 to 17 with multiple sclerosis. CDR3 residues: CASSDRGLDEQYF. CDR3 coding DNA: TGTGCCAGCAGTGACAGGGGGCTCGACGAGCAGTACTTC.